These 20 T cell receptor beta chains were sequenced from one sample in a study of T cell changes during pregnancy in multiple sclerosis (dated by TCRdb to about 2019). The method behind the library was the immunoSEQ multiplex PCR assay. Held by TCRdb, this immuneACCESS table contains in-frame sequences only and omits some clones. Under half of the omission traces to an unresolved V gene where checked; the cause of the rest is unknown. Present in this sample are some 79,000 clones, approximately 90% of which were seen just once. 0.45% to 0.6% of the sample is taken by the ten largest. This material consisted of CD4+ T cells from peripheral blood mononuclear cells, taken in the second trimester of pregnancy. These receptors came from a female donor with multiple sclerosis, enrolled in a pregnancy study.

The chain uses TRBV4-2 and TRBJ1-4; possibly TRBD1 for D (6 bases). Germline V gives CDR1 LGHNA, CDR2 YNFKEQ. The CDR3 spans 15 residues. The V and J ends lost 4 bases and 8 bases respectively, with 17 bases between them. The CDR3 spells CASSLAQGQPEKLFF. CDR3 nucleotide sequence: TGTGCCAGCAGCCTCGCACAGGGCCAGCCGGAAAAACTGTTTTTT.

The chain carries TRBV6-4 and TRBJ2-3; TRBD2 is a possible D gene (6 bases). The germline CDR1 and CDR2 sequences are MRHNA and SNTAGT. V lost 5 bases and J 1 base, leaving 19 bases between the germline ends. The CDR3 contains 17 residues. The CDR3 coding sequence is TGTGCCAGCAGTCCGGGGGTAGCGGAGGGCCGCACAGATACGCAGTATTTT. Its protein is CASSPGVAEGRTDTQYF.

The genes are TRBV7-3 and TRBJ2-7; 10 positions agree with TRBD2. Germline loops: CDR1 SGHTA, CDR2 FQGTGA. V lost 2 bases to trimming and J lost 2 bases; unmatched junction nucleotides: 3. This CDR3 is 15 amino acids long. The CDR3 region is CASSLWTSGPYEQYF. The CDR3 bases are TGTGCCAGCAGCTTATGGACTAGCGGACCCTACGAGCAGTACTTC.

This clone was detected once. CDR3 in amino acids: CASSIELAVSHEQFF. The CDR3 DNA reads TGTGCCAGTAGTATTGAACTAGCGGTGTCACATGAGCAGTTCTTC. The rearrangement links TRBV19 to TRBJ2-1, with 8 bases fitting TRBD2. CDR3 length: 15 residues. From germline, CDR1 is LNHDA and CDR2 SQIVND (reference sequence). Trimming at V came to 3 bases and at J to 8 bases, leaving 9 bases not matched to a gene.

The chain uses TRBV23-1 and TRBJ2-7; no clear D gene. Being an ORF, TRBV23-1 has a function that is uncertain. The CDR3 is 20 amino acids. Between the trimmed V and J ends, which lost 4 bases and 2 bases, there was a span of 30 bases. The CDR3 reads CASSPNRTRRSPRFTYEQYF. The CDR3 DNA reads TGCGCCAGCAGTCCCAACAGAACGCGACGGTCCCCACGTTTTACCTACGAGCAGTACTTC.

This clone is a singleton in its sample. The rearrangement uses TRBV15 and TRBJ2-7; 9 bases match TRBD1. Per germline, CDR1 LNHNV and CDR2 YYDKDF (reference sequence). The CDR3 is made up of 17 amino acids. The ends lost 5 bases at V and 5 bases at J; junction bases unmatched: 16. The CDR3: CATSGGTGLRGVHEQYF. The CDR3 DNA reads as TGTGCCACCAGCGGGGGGACAGGGCTTAGGGGCGTCCACGAGCAGTACTTC.

The CDR3 here is CASSFVPLSGGSYNEQFF. In DNA form, the CDR3 reads TGCGCCAGCAGCTTCGTCCCACTTAGCGGGGGCTCCTACAATGAGCAGTTCTTC. The chain is built from TRBV5-1 and TRBJ2-1; 9 nucleotides match TRBD2. CDR1 and CDR2 from the germline V gene are SGHRS and YFSETQ. Trimming took 2 bases from V and 0 from J; bases not matched to a gene: 9. CDR3 size: 18 residues.

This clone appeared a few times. CDR3 region: CASLSETGGYTF. The CDR3 DNA reads TGTGCCAGCCTGTCGGAAACGGGTGGCTACACCTTC. The genes are TRBV6-5 and TRBJ1-2, with unresolved D. This CDR3 spans 12 amino acids. Trimming stripped 8 bases from V and 7 bases from J, with 14 bases between. Germline V CDR1 and CDR2: MNHEY, SVGAGI.

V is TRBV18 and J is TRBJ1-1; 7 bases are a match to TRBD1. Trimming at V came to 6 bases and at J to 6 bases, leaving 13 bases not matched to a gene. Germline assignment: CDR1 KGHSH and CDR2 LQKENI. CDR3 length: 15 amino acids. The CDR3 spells CASSAEAGGNSEAFF. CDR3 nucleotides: TGTGCCAGCTCTGCAGAAGCAGGGGGAAACTCTGAAGCTTTCTTT.

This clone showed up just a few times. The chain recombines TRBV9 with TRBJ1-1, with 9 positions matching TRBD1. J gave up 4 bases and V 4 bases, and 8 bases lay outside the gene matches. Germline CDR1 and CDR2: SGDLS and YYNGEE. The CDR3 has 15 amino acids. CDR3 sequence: CASSPTDRGSTEAFF. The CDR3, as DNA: TGTGCCAGCAGCCCTACTGACAGGGGGAGCACTGAAGCTTTCTTT.

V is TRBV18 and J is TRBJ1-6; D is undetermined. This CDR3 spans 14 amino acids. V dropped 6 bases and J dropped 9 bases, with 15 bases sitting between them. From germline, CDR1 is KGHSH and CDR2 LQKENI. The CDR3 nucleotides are TGTGCCAGCTCCCCGTCGGCCGAGGGTTCACCCCTCCACTTT. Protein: CASSPSAEGSPLHF.

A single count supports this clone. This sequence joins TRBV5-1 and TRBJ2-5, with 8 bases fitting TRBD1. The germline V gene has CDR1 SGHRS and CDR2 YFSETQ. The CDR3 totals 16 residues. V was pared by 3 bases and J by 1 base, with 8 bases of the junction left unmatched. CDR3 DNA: TGCGCCAGCAGCTCCGGTGACAGGGGACTCCAAGAGACCCAGTACTTC. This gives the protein CASSSGDRGLQETQYF.

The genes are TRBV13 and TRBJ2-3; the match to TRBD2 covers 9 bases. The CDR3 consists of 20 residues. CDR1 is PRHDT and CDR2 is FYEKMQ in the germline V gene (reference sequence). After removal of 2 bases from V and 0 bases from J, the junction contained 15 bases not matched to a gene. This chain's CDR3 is CASSLYRRASGKTSTDTQYF. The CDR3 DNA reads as TGTGCCAGCAGCTTATATAGGCGGGCTAGCGGGAAGACCAGCACAGATACGCAGTATTTT.

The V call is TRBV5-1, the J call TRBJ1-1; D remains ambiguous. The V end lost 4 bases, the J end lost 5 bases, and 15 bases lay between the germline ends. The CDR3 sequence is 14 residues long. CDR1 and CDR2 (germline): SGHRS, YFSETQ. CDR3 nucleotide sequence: TGCGCCAGCAGCACGTCACCGGTCGGGACTGAAGCTTTCTTT. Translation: CASSTSPVGTEAFF.

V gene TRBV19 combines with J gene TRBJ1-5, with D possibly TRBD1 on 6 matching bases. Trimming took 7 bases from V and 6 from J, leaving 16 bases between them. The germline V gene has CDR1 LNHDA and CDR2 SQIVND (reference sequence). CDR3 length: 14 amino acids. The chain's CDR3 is CASTRTVTVQPQHF. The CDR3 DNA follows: TGTGCCAGTACTCGGACAGTCACAGTTCAGCCCCAGCATTTT.

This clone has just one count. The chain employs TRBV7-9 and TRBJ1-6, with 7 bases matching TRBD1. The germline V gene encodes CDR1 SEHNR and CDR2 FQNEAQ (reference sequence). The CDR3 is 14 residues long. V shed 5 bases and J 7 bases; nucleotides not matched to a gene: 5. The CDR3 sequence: CASSLRDRNSPLHF. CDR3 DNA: TGTGCCAGCAGCCTCCGGGACAGAAATTCACCCCTCCACTTT.

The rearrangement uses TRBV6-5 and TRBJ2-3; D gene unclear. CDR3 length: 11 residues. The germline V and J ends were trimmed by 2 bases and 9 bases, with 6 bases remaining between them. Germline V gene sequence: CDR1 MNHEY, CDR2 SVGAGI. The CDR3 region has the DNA TGTGCCAGCAGTTACGCCGGGACGCAGTATTTT. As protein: CASSYAGTQYF.

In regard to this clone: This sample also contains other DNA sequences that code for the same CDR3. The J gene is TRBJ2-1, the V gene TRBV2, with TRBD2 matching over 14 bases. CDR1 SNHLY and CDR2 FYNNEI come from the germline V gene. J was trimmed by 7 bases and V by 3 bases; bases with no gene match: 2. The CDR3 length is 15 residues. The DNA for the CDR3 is TGTGCCAGCAGTGAGACTAGCGGGAGGGGTAATGAGCAGTTCTTC. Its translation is CASSETSGRGNEQFF.

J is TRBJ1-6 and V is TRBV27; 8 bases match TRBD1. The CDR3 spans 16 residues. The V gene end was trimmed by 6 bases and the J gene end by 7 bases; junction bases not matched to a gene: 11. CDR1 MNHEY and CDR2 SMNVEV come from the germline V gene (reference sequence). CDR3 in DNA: TGTGCCAGCAGCCCAAGGACAGGGATCCTAAATTCACCCCTCCACTTT. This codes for CASSPRTGILNSPLHF.

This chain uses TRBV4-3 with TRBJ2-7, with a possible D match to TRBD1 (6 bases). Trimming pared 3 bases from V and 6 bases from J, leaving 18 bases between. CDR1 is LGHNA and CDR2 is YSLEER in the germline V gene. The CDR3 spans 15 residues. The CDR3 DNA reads TGCGCCAGCAGCCAGGAGTGGGGGCGCGGTTCCGAGCAGTACTTC. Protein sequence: CASSQEWGRGSEQYF.